These 7 T cell receptor beta chains were all obtained from the same sample, sequenced in a study of blood T cell repertoires in COVID-19 (dated by TCRdb to the early 2020s). Libraries were made using the immunoSEQ multiplex PCR assay. Imported from immuneACCESS, the table was reduced by TCRdb to in-frame sequences with V and J called. These copies leave out some clones; in studies compared against another copy, an unresolved V gene accounts for under half, and the cause of the remainder is not known. The sample records a few hundred thousand clones, approximately 90% of which are singletons. The ten most abundant clones make up 0.8% to 0.9% of the sample. Sequencing used PBMCs or T cells enriched from blood (not recorded which). The receptors come from a woman between 35 and 50 years old who had been exposed to COVID-19.

The rearrangement joins TRBV7-8 to TRBJ1-2; 7 bases map to TRBD1. Germline CDR1 SGHVS, CDR2 FQNEAQ. V trimming: 3 bases; J trimming: 8 bases; junction bases outside the gene matches: 6. The CDR3 has 13 residues. The CDR3 region is CASSFEGAGGYTF. In DNA form, the CDR3 reads TGTGCCAGCAGCTTCGAGGGGGCCGGAGGCTACACCTTC.

V gene TRBV15 combines with J gene TRBJ2-1; TRBD2 aligns across 10 bases. CDR1 is LNHNV and CDR2 is YYDKDF in the germline V gene (reference sequence). The CDR3 sequence is 18 residues long. Unmatched junction bases numbered 9, after V lost 1 base and J lost 3 bases. The CDR3 sequence: CATSRAGRTSGSYNEQFF. The CDR3 bases are TGTGCCACCAGCAGAGCTGGGCGGACTAGCGGAAGCTACAATGAGCAGTTCTTC.

The gene calls are TRBV18 and TRBJ2-1, with D perhaps matching TRBD2 (6 bases). Trimming shortened V by 4 bases and J by 9 bases, and 28 bases separated the two germline ends. This CDR3 region has 18 residues. The germline gives CDR1 KGHSH, CDR2 LQKENI. The DNA of the CDR3 is TGTGCCAGCTCACTACTAGCACCGGCAGGATCTATGGCGAGTGAGCAGTTCTTC. It codes for CASSLLAPAGSMASEQFF. Based on the CDR3 plus reference TRBV18 and TRBJ2-1, the full variable domain is NAGVMQNPRHLVRRRGQEARLRCSPMKGHSHVYWYRQLPEEGLKFMVYLQKENIIDESGMPKERFSAEFPKEGPSILRIQQVVRGDSAAYFCASSLLAPAGSMASEQFFGPGTRLTVL.

J is TRBJ1-4 and V is TRBV6-5, with D tentatively TRBD1 (5 bases). CDR3 length: 14 residues. Germline CDR1 reads MNHEY; CDR2 reads SVGAGI. Trimming left V 3 bases short and J 5 bases short, with 10 bases between. The DNA of the CDR3 is TGTGCCAGCAGTTATTTGGGGCGAAATGAAAAACTGTTTTTT. Its translation: CASSYLGRNEKLFF.

J is TRBJ2-3 and V is TRBV11-3, with 9 bases lining up with TRBD2. The ends lost 4 bases at V and 0 bases at J; junction bases unmatched: 2. CDR3 length: 15 residues. From germline, CDR1 is SGHNT and CDR2 YENEEA. This CDR3 is CASSWTSVSTDTQYF. The DNA for the CDR3 is TGTGCCAGCAGCTGGACTAGCGTAAGCACAGATACGCAGTATTTT.

This chain uses TRBV27 with TRBJ2-7; 12 bases agree with TRBD2. Trimming at V came to 2 bases and at J to 1 base, leaving 0 bases not matched to a gene. The CDR3 length is 15 residues. Germline V gene data show CDR1 as MNHEY and CDR2 as SMNVEV (reference sequence). The CDR3 DNA reads as TGTGCCAGCAGTTTAGGACTAGCGGGGTCCTACGAGCAGTACTTC. Its translation: CASSLGLAGSYEQYF.

This chain's CDR3 is CASSQDATSGGLNTQYF. Here the CDR3 DNA reads TGTGCCAGCAGCCAAGACGCTACTAGCGGGGGGCTAAATACGCAGTATTTT. The chain uses TRBV6-4 and TRBJ2-3; TRBD2 matches at 12 bases. The germline V gene has CDR1 MRHNA and CDR2 SNTAGT. The ends lost 6 bases at V and 7 bases at J; junction bases unmatched: 14. The CDR3 has 17 residues.